This TCR beta chain was found in a study of circulating and synovial CD4+ cells in juvenile arthritis. Study-wide findings and caveats: These blood cells shared more CDR3 sequences with synovium than bulk blood.

Patients with active juvenile idiopathic arthritis donated these samples. V was cut by 0 bases and J by 7 bases, with 13 bases left in between. This CDR3 region has 15 residues. Germline V lookup: CDR1 SGHDT, CDR2 YYEEEE. TCRdb's table, derived via immunoSEQ multiplex PCR, lists solely in-frame clones and lacks some. The sample yields 30,000 to 40,000 clones, about 94% seen once. In the case of this clone: What it binds is not known.

Sequenced sample: CD4+ T cells from blood. The sequence came from a human donor with juvenile idiopathic arthritis. The chain uses TRBV5-6 and TRBJ1-4; the D gene is possibly TRBD1 (5 bases). CDR3 bases: TGTGCCAGCAGCTTGGGGAGGGACGTAGTTGAAAAACTGTTTTTT. Translating gives CASSLGRDVVEKLFF.